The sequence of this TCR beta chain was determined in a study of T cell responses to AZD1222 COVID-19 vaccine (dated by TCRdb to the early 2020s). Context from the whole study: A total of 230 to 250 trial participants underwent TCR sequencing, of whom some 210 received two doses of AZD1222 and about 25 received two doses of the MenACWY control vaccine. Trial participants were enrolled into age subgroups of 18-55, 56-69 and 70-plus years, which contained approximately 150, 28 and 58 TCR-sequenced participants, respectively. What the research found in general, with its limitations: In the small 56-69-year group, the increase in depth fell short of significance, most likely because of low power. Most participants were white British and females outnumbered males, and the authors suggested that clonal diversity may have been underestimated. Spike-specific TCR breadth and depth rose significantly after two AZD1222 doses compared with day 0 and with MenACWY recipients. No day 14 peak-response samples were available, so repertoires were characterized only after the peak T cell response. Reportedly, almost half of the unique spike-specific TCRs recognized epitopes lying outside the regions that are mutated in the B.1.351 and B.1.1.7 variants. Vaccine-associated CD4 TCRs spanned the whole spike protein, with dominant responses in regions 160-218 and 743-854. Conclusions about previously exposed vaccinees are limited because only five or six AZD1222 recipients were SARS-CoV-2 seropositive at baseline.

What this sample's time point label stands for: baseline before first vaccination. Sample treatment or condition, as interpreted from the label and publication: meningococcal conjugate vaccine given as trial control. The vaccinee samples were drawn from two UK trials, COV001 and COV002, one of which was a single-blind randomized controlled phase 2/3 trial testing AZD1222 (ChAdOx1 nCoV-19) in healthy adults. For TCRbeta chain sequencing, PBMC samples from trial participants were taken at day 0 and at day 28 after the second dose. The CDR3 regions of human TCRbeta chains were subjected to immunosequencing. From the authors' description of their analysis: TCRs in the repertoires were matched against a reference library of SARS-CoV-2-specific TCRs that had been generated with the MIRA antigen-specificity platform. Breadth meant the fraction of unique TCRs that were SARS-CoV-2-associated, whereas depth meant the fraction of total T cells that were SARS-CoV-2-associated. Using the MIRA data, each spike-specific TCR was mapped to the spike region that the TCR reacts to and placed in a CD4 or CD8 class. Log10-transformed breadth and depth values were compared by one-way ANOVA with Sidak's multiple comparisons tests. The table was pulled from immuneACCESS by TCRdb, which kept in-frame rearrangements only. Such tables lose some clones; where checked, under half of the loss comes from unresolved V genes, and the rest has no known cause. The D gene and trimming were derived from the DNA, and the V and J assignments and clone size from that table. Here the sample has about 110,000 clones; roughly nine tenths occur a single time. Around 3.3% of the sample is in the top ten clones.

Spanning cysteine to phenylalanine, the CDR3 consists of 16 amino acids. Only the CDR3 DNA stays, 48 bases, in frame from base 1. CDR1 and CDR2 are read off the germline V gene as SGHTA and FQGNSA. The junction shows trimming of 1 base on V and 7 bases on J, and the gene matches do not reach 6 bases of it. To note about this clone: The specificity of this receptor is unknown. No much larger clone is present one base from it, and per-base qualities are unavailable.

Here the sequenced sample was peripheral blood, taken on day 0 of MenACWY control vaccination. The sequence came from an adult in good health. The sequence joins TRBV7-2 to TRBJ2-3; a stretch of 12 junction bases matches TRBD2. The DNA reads TGTGCCAGCAGCTTAGAGGCAACTAGCGGGGGGTATACGCAGTATTTT. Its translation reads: CASSLEATSGGYTQYF.